The present T cell receptor (beta chain) was sequenced within a study of shared T cell receptors in the human thymus. A note on this clone: Other DNA sequences within the sample encode an identical CDR3.

Libraries were prepared by immunoSEQ multiplex PCR; TCRdb keeps only in-frame clonotypes and omits some of them. The sample holds some 700,000 clones, over 75% seen once. The CDR3 covers 15 residues. V was trimmed by 4 bases and J by 4 bases, leaving 15 bases between them. Germline assignment: CDR1 SGDLS and CDR2 YYNGEE. This same sample was also taken into another study, of human thymus T cells. From that study: Donation was from healthy Finnish infants who were having corrective surgery that addressed congenital heart defects. In corrective heart surgery, resections were taken, and these provided the thymus tissue. There appeared to be biased usage of V and J genes in thymic and blood repertoires. Thymic TCR repertoires of unrelated people reportedly overlapped highly.

This receptor was identified in a girl less than two years old with a congenital heart defect. The genes are TRBV9 and TRBJ1-5, with D possibly TRBD1 on 6 matching bases. Sequencing was done on a sample of thymocytes. The CDR3 protein is CASSSRRDTNQPQHF. In DNA form, the CDR3 reads TGTGCCAGCAGCTCGCGCCGGGACACAAATCAGCCCCAGCATTTT.